This TCR beta chain is from a study of CD8 T cells in Susac syndrome. Germline V CDR1 and CDR2: SGHDT, YYEEEE. Germline trimming cut 4 bases from V and 2 bases from J; bases unmatched to any gene: 9. The CDR3 extends over 17 amino acids. TCR beta sequences were obtained from blood CD8+ and CD4+ T cells. The patients serving as multiple sclerosis controls were treatment-naive. They had stable or active relapsing-remitting disease and fulfilled revised McDonald criteria. Bulk CD8+ and CD4+ cells came from magnetic negative isolation; CD8+ TEMRA by FACS. Reverse transcription of about 0.45 to 1 ug RNA used random hexamers. Coverage of TCR beta CDR3 amplification by immunoSEQ multiplex PCR extended to 54 Vbeta and 13 Jbeta. One entry per CDR3 protein results from TCRdb running MiXCR on the immunoSEQ multiplex PCR reads. There are approximately 180,000 distinct CDR3 sequences in the sample; roughly 92% occur only once, and over 0.08% lies in the top ten.

The chain is built from TRBV5-6 and TRBJ2-2, with TRBD1 identical over 9 bases. What was sequenced was CD4+ T cells from PBMCs. This TCR was sampled from a human donor with multiple sclerosis. In nucleotides, the CDR3 is TGTGCCAGCAGCCCGGCCTACAGGGGGCCCAACACCGGGGAGCTGTTTTTT. Protein: CASSPAYRGPNTGELFF. The complete variable domain, with remaining parts taken from reference TRBV5-6 and TRBJ2-2, reads DAGVTQSPTHLIKTRGQQVTLRCSPKSGHDTVSWYQQALGQGPQFIFQYYEEEERQRGNFPDRFSGHQFPNYSSELNVNALLLGDSALYLCASSPAYRGPNTGELFFGEGSRLTVL.